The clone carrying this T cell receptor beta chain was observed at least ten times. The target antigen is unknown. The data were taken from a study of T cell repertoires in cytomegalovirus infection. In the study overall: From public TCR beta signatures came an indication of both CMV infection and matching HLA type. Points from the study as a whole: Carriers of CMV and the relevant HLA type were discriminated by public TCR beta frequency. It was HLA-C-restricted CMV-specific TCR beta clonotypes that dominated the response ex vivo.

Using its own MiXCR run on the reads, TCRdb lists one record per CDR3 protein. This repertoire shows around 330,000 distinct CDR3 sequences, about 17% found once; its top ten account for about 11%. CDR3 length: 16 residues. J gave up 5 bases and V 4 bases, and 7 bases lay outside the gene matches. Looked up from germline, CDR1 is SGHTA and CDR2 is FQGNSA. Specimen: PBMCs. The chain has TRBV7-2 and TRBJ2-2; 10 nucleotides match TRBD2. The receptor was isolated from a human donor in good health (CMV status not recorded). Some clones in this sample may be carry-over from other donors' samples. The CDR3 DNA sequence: TGTGCCAGCAGCTCAACAGCGGGGGGGCGGACCGGGGAGCTGTTTTTT. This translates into CASSSTAGGRTGELFF.